The 5 T cell receptor beta chains below come from one sample, sequenced in a study of T cell responses to AZD1222 COVID-19 vaccine. Produced via immunoSEQ multiplex PCR; TCRdb's table is partial and in-frame only. Of 100,000 to 120,000 clones listed, around 81% were seen once; the top ten hold 3.5% to 5%. The sample was peripheral blood, taken on day 0 of AZD1222 vaccination. All receptors come from an adult in good health.

J is TRBJ1-2 and V is TRBV25-1; the D gene is possibly TRBD1 (5 bases). Germline CDR1 reads MGHDK; CDR2 reads SYGVNS. The CDR3 consists of 13 residues. Trimming took off 9 bases at V and 7 bases at J, with 18 bases between the two ends. This CDR3 is CASKGSGISGYTF. The CDR3 nucleotides are TGTGCCAGTAAGGGGAGCGGAATAAGTGGCTACACCTTC.

This chain connects TRBV5-4 to TRBJ2-7, with TRBD2 matching 8 bases. The length of the CDR3 is 15 residues. Germline V gives CDR1 SGHNT, CDR2 YYREEE (reference sequence). J lost 5 bases, V lost 0 bases, and 7 bases had no gene match. The CDR3 DNA sequence: TGTGCCAGCAGCTTGGGTCGGGGGGGAGGAGACGAGCAGTACTTC. This encodes CASSLGRGGGDEQYF.

This clone occurred once. The V and J genes are TRBV6-5 and TRBJ1-1; 7 bases align to TRBD1. This CDR3 comprises 15 residues. Germline CDR1 MNHEY, CDR2 SVGAGI. J gave up 0 bases and V 5 bases, and 6 bases lay outside the gene matches. CDR3 coding DNA: TGTGCCAGCAGTACACGACAGGGTATGAACACTGAAGCTTTCTTT. Protein: CASSTRQGMNTEAFF.

The J gene is TRBJ1-1, the V gene TRBV7-8, with D unclear. Germline V lookup: CDR1 SGHVS, CDR2 FQNEAQ. The CDR3 loop spans 13 amino acids. V lost 1 base and J lost 7, with 10 bases in between. The CDR3 sequence: CASSLGGFGEAFF. The DNA of the CDR3 is TGTGCCAGCAGCTTAGGTGGGTTTGGTGAAGCTTTCTTT.

This clone was detected only once. The chain is built from TRBV25-1 and TRBJ1-4; TRBD1 aligns across 7 bases. The CDR3 has 13 amino acids. The germline V gene has CDR1 MGHDK and CDR2 SYGVNS. Unmatched junction bases numbered 8, after V lost 8 bases and J lost 8 bases. The CDR3 DNA is TGTGCCAGCCATGACAGGGCCCGAGAAAAACTGTTTTTT. It specifies CASHDRAREKLFF.